This TCR beta chain was retrieved from a study of identical twins. TCRdb redid the calling of the 5' RACE reads with MiXCR, one entry per CDR3 protein. Here the sample spans 600,000 to 850,000 distinct CDR3 sequences, about 20% being singletons. CDR3 size: 15 residues. V was shortened by 0 bases and J by 6 bases, with 11 bases between the two germline ends. CDR1 and CDR2 from the germline V gene are SGHAT and FQNNGV. The table lists this clonotype with a few counts. As yet, its antigen is unknown. Study results and caveats: Invariant populations such as MAIT and iNKT cells could partly muddle zero-insertion analyses.

This sample also belongs to another study, concerning T cells expressing NK-cell markers. This second study says: The authors derived TCR beta repertoires from sorted CD3+CD56+NKG2C+, CD3+CD56+NKG2C- and CD3+CD56-NKG2C+ T cells.

Sequenced input: PBMCs. The sequence came from a woman aged 18-30 years in good health. V gene TRBV11-2 combines with J gene TRBJ2-2; D is unclear. CDR3 loop: CASSLEPPGPGELFF. The CDR3 bases are TGTGCCAGCAGCTTAGAGCCACCGGGTCCCGGGGAGCTGTTTTTT.